The present entry profiles one T cell receptor beta chain with its context. There is no known antigen for this receptor. There are no base qualities to consult, and no much larger clone falls within one base. The germline V gene specifies SGHDT as CDR1 and YYEEEE as CDR2. Cut back by 3 bases and 3 bases, the V and J ends lie 15 bases apart. Including cysteine and phenylalanine, the CDR3 has 15 amino acids. Just the 45-base CDR3 DNA is kept, in frame starting at base 1. At one collaborating source in Seattle, patients were enrolled during active infection and were followed longitudinally through the course of disease. Collaborating institutions collected whole blood in K2EDTA tubes following their own protocols. For TCRbeta analysis, collaborator samples were shipped as frozen whole blood, as isolated PBMCs, or as DNA extracted from either sample type. This sample is part of a study of blood T cell repertoires in COVID-19 (dated by TCRdb to the early 2020s). At the level of the whole study: Samples from collaborators originated in the United States, Italy and Spain and spanned both the acute and convalescent phases of COVID-19. The repertoires were released in a freely available public database meant as a resource for research on the immune response to SARS-CoV-2. HLA class I and class II types, where available, came from metadata supplied by the sample provider rather than from assay-based typing. A de-identified subject ID, COVID-19 status, age in years and sex were almost always included in the sample metadata. Samples came from the ongoing ImmuneRACE study (first 160 participants) plus 1,254 subjects from 6 global collaborators. Subjects who had been exposed to COVID-19, were actively infected with it, or had recovered from it provided the deeply sampled blood TCRbeta repertoires that made up the dataset. The prospective study material was composed of cDNA or gDNA derived from T cells, B-cell-depleted T cells, or PBMCs.

General conclusions and limits of the study: The amount of clinical and demographic metadata varied by source and participant and was provided uncurated.

The immunoSEQ Assay, a bias-controlled multiplex PCR, was used to amplify TCRbeta CDR3 regions from genomic DNA. In the source study's methods: The number of nucleated cells in each sample was estimated by amplification of reference gene primers within the assay. Sequence reads were collapsed and filtered to measure the absolute abundance of every unique TCRbeta CDR3 rearrangement. For each sample, productive Simpson clonality was calculated as the square root of Simpson's diversity index over productive rearrangements. TCRdb's version of the immuneACCESS table is confined to in-frame rearrangements and falls short of the full clone set. An unresolved V gene accounts for under half of the shortfall where checked; the remainder is of unknown origin. V, J and clone size derive from that table, while D and trimming were established from the DNA sequence. Counted in this sample were 350,000 to 500,000 clones; approximately 90% of them appeared once. 0.7% to 1% of the sample belongs to the ten largest clones.

In this chain, TRBV5-6 is recombined with TRBJ1-1, with the D gene not confidently named. This sequence originates from a man younger than 35 with COVID-19, enrolled during active disease. Sequencing input: peripheral blood. The DNA sequence reads TGTGCCAGCAGCTCATCCCACGGGTGGTACACTGAAGCTTTCTTT. Translation gives CASSSSHGWYTEAFF.